This T cell receptor beta chain was sequenced during a study of blood T cell repertoires in COVID-19. As for the study in general: Sources were T cells, B-cell-depleted T cells, or PBMCs; the material itself was cDNA or gDNA.

Per the authors' pipeline: Researchers report that nucleated cell counts were estimated from reference gene primer amplification. The protocol was immunoSEQ multiplex PCR, while the TCRdb copy is restricted to in-frame clones and leaves out a portion. V and J calls and clone size are as listed in that table; D and trimming were resolved from the DNA. The sample has about 200,000 clones, roughly four fifths seen once. Sequencing used peripheral blood. This TCR derives from a woman aged 80 or over with COVID-19, enrolled during active disease.

The CDR3 reads CASRPGGQETQYF. In DNA, the CDR3 is TGTGCCAGCCGCCCCGGGGGTCAGGAGACCCAGTACTTC. The V call is TRBV3-1 (or the pseudogene TRBV3-2), the J call TRBJ2-5; TRBD2 might be the D (6 bases). Germline V gene sequence: CDR1 LGHDT, CDR2 YNNKEL (reference sequence). The length of the CDR3 is 13 residues. V gave up 8 bases and J gave up 5 bases, with 15 bases separating them.